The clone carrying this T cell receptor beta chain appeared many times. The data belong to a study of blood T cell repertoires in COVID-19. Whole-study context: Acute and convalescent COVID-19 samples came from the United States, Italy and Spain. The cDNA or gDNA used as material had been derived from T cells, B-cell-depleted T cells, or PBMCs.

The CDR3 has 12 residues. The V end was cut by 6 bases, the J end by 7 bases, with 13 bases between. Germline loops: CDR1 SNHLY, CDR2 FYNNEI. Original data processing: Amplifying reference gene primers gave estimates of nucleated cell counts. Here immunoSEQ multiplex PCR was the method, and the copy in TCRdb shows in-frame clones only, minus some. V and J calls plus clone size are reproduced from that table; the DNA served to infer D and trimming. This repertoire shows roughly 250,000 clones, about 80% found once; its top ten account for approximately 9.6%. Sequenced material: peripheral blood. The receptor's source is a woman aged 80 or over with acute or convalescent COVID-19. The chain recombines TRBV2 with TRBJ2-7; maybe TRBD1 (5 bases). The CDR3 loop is CASSLRVGEQYF. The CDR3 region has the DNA TGTGCCAGCAGCCTCAGGGTCGGAGAGCAGTACTTC.